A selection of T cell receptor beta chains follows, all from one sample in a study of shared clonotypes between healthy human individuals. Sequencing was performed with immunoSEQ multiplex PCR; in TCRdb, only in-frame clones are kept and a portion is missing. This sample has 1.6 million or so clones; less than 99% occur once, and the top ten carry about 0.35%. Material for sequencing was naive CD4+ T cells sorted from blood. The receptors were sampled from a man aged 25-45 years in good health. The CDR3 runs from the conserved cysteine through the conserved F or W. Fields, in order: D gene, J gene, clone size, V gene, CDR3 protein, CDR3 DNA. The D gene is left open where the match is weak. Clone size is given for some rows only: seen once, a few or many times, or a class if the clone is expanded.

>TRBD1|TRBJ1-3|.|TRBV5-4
CASSFRDSGNTIYF
TGTGCCAGCAGCTTTCGGGACAGTGGAAACACCATATATTTT
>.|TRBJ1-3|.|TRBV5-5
CASSLLAPGGTGNTIYF
TGTGCCAGCAGCTTGTTAGCCCCCGGTGGGACTGGAAACACCATATATTTT
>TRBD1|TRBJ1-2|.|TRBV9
CASSVDVRTGPMHGYTF
TGTGCCAGCAGCGTAGATGTCAGGACAGGTCCGATGCATGGCTACACCTTC
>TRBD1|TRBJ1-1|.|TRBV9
CASSARDRGSTEAFF
TGTGCCAGCAGCGCCCGGGACAGGGGGAGCACTGAAGCTTTCTTT
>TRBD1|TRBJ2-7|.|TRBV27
CASTAPGQFYEQYF
TGTGCCAGCACGGCCCCGGGACAGTTTTACGAGCAGTACTTC
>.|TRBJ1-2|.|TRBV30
CASTGGHYGYTF
TGTGCCTCCACCGGGGGCCACTATGGCTACACCTTC
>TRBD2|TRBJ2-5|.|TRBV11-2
CASTLAGEETQYF
TGTGCCAGCACCCTAGCGGGAGAAGAGACCCAGTACTTC
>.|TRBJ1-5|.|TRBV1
CTSSQEEPNQPQHF
TGCACCAGCAGCCAAGAAGAGCCGAATCAGCCCCAGCATTTT
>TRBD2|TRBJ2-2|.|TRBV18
CASSPEATGGLRVTGELFF
TGTGCCAGCTCACCGGAGGCTACGGGAGGACTGCGAGTGACCGGGGAGCTGTTTTTT
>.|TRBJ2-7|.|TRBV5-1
CASREVRISYEQYF
TGCGCCAGCAGGGAGGTCCGGATCTCCTACGAGCAGTACTTC
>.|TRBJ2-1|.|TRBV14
CASSLGSEGWKYNEQFF
TGTGCCAGCAGCCTAGGGAGCGAGGGCTGGAAATACAATGAGCAGTTCTTC
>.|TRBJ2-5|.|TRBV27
CASSLSSGRETQYF
TGTGCCAGCAGTTTATCGTCCGGGCGAGAGACCCAGTACTTC
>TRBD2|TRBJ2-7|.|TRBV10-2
CASRVLAGPASEQYF
TGCGCCAGCAGGGTCTTAGCGGGACCCGCCAGCGAGCAGTACTTC
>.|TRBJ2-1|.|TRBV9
CASSAGLYNEQFF
TGTGCCAGCAGCGCAGGATTATACAATGAGCAGTTCTTC
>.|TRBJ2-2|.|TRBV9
CASSVLGLDTGELFF
TGTGCCAGCAGCGTCCTGGGGCTTGACACCGGGGAGCTGTTTTTT
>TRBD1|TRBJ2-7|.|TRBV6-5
CASGRTGAPREQYF
TGTGCCAGCGGAAGGACAGGGGCTCCTCGGGAGCAGTACTTC
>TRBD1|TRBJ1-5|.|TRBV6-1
CASSEQGAYNQPQHF
TGTGCCAGCAGTGAACAGGGGGCGTACAATCAGCCCCAGCATTTT
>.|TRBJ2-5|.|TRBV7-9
CASLLSGEETQYF
TGTGCCAGCCTCCTCTCGGGAGAAGAGACCCAGTACTTC
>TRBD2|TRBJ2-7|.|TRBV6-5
CASSYFLAGGYEQYF
TGTGCCAGCAGTTACTTCCTAGCGGGAGGGTACGAGCAGTACTTC
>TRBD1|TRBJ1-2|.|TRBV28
CASTRGQGARYYGYTF
TGTGCCAGCACCAGGGGACAGGGGGCAAGGTACTATGGCTACACCTTC
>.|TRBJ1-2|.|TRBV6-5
CASKVSGENYGYTF
TGTGCCAGCAAAGTTTCAGGGGAGAACTATGGCTACACCTTC
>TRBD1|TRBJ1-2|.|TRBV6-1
CATLLDRGWDGYTF
TGTGCCACCTTGCTGGACAGGGGATGGGATGGCTACACCTTC
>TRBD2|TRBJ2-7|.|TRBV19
CASSGGLAAYEQYF
TGTGCCAGTAGTGGGGGACTAGCGGCCTACGAGCAGTACTTC
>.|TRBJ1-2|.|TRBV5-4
CASLGGDYGYTF
TGTGCCAGCCTGGGGGGCGACTATGGCTACACCTTC
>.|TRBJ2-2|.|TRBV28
CASRDDRHGTGELFF
TGTGCCAGCAGAGACGACAGGCACGGCACCGGGGAGCTGTTTTTT
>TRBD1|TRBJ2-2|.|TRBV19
CASSMLTGSTGELFF
TGTGCCAGTAGTATGCTGACAGGGAGTACCGGGGAGCTGTTTTTT
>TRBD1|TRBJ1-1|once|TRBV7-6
CASSPGTAEAFF
TGTGCCAGCAGCCCAGGGACAGCGGAAGCTTTCTTT
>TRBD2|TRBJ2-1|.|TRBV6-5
CASSQASGVYNEQFF
TGTGCCAGCAGCCAGGCTAGCGGGGTCTACAATGAGCAGTTCTTC
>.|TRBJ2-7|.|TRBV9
CASSQGPSSSYEQYF
TGTGCCAGCAGCCAGGGACCCAGCAGCTCCTACGAGCAGTACTTC